This TCR beta chain is drawn from a study of cytomegalovirus exposure and HLA in healthy donors. This PCR relied on a set of 60 Vbeta primers and 13 Jbeta primers. Measured with immunoSEQ multiplex PCR; TCRdb has only the in-frame clones, and not every one. The repertoire consists of 150,000 to 200,000 clones, with roughly 74% occurring once and the leading ten covering around 6%. Germline values: CDR1 SGHRS, CDR2 YFSETQ. Trimming pared 2 bases from V and 2 bases from J, leaving 12 bases between. CDR3 length: 15 residues. V usage is TRBV5-1 and J usage is TRBJ2-3; D is perhaps TRBD2 (5 bases). Input material: PBMCs. The clonotype was recovered from a woman aged 25 to 39 in good health and CMV-seropositive. CDR3 nucleotides: TGCGCCAGCAGCTTAGAAAGCGGCTCCACAGATACGCAGTATTTT. As protein: CASSLESGSTDTQYF.